These 31 T cell receptor beta chains share one sample of origin, sequenced in a study of PD-1 blockade in mismatch repair-deficient tumors. Sequencing was performed with immunoSEQ multiplex PCR; in TCRdb, only in-frame clones are kept and a portion is missing. Of more than 40,000 clones listed, roughly 80% are singletons. The specimen comprised peripheral blood, sampled 4 weeks after starting pembrolizumab. The origin of the receptors is an adult with mismatch repair-deficient cancer.

This clone occurred once. The chain combines TRBV7-2 with TRBJ2-3; D uncertain. Germline values: CDR1 SGHTA, CDR2 FQGNSA. This CDR3 has 15 residues. V lost 7 bases, J lost 3 bases, and 17 bases lay in between. CDR3 coding DNA: TGTGCCAGCACCAAAGGAGCGATGGTGACAGATACGCAGTATTTT. Protein: CASTKGAMVTDTQYF.

This clone came up a few times. The V and J genes are TRBV19 and TRBJ2-7; weak D call: TRBD2 (6 bases). Germline V gives CDR1 LNHDA, CDR2 SQIVND (reference sequence). This CDR3 has 13 amino acids. The germline V and J ends were trimmed by 8 bases and 2 bases, with 13 bases remaining between them. CDR3 coding DNA: TGTGCCAGTCCCCAGCCGGGGGCCTACGAGCAGTACTTC. It specifies CASPQPGAYEQYF. Together with reference TRBV19 and TRBJ2-7, the CDR3 gives the full variable domain: DGGITQSPKYLFRKEGQNVTLSCEQNLNHDAMYWYRQDPGQGLRLIYYSQIVNDFQKGDIAEGYSVSREKKESFPLTVTSAQKNPTAFYLCASPQPGAYEQYFGPGTRLTVT.

The chain is built from TRBV11-3 and TRBJ2-7, with D tentatively TRBD2 (5 bases). Germline V lookup: CDR1 SGHNT, CDR2 YENEEA. Trimming removed 7 bases from V and 5 bases from J, with 12 bases in between. This CDR3 spans 12 amino acids. Here the CDR3 reads CASTRVADEQYF. The CDR3 coding sequence is TGTGCCAGCACGCGGGTCGCAGACGAGCAGTACTTC.

This sequence joins TRBV9 and TRBJ2-7; perhaps TRBD2 as D (6 bases). The germline V gene encodes CDR1 SGDLS and CDR2 YYNGEE. V shed 0 bases and J shed 0 bases, with 10 bases lying between them. The CDR3 has 15 amino acids. CDR3 loop: CASSVGAGRSYEQYF. The CDR3 coding sequence is TGTGCCAGCAGCGTAGGGGCGGGACGCTCCTACGAGCAGTACTTC.

The chain carries TRBV7-3 and TRBJ2-1, with 9 bases fitting TRBD1. The length of the CDR3 is 14 residues. Germline CDR1 is SGHTA and CDR2 is FQGTGA. Trimming at V came to 4 bases and at J to 15 bases, leaving 13 bases not matched to a gene. CDR3 nucleotide sequence: TGTGCCAGCAGCTCACCCGATCGGGGGACAGGGCGGTTCTTC. Residues: CASSSPDRGTGRFF.

The rearrangement joins TRBV29-1 to TRBJ2-1; D gene uncertain. The CDR3 is 14 residues long. V was shortened by 3 bases and J by 3 bases, with 12 bases between the two germline ends. The germline gives CDR1 SQVTM, CDR2 ANQGSEA. The CDR3: CSVEWLGNYNEQFF. In DNA, the CDR3 is TGCAGCGTTGAGTGGTTGGGGAACTACAATGAGCAGTTCTTC.

This clone occurred a few times. The chain links TRBV18 to TRBJ2-1, with TRBD2 identical over 10 bases. The ends lost 4 bases at V and 9 bases at J; junction bases unmatched: 6. The CDR3 runs to 14 residues. Looked up from germline, CDR1 is KGHSH and CDR2 is LQKENI. CDR3 bases: TGTGCCAGCTCACAGACTAGCGGGCTAGGTGAGCAGTTCTTC. Its protein is CASSQTSGLGEQFF.

The rearrangement joins TRBV7-2 to TRBJ1-2; the D is unclear. The CDR3 has 15 amino acids. Germline loops: CDR1 SGHTA, CDR2 FQGNSA. Between the trimmed V and J ends, which lost 8 bases and 2 bases, there was a span of 18 bases. CDR3 residues: CASSLVLAANYGYTF. The CDR3 coding sequence is TGTGCCAGCTCCCTTGTTTTAGCCGCGAACTATGGCTACACCTTC.

The rearrangement uses TRBV27 and TRBJ1-2; TRBD1 matches at 7 bases. V lost 5 bases and J lost 4; bases outside the gene matches: 10. The CDR3 extends over 15 amino acids. Germline CDR1 MNHEY, CDR2 SMNVEV (reference sequence). The CDR3 DNA follows: TGTGCCAGCAGTAAACGACAGGGCGTGGGCTATGGCTACACCTTC. Its protein product is CASSKRQGVGYGYTF.

This sequence joins TRBV30 and TRBJ1-4; TRBD1 might be the D (5 bases). The CDR3 loop spans 12 amino acids. Between the trimmed V and J ends, which lost 4 bases and 8 bases, there was a span of 11 bases. Per germline, CDR1 GTSNPN and CDR2 SVGIG (reference sequence). CDR3: CAWMTVVEKLFF. In nucleotides, the CDR3 is TGTGCCTGGATGACAGTGGTAGAAAAACTGTTTTTT.

The chain is built from TRBV27 and TRBJ2-5; D may be TRBD1 or TRBD2 (5 bases each). V was cut by 6 bases and J by 6 bases, with 14 bases left in between. CDR1 and CDR2 (germline): MNHEY, SMNVEV (reference sequence). This CDR3 has 13 residues. CDR3 sequence reads: CASSPGASQTQYF. The CDR3 DNA reads TGTGCCAGCAGCCCCGGGGCCAGTCAGACCCAGTACTTC.

V and J are TRBV30 and TRBJ2-5, with D perhaps matching TRBD1 (6 bases). The CDR3 runs 14 residues. V was clipped by 2 bases and J by 1 base, with 11 bases between them. The germline gives CDR1 GTSNPN, CDR2 SVGIG (reference sequence). The CDR3 region is CAWSYQGIQETQYF. As DNA, the CDR3 is TGTGCCTGGAGTTACCAGGGGATCCAAGAGACCCAGTACTTC.

The gene calls are TRBV6-5 and TRBJ2-7; TRBD2 matches at 10 bases. Trimming took 2 bases from V and 6 from J; bases not matched to a gene: 1. The CDR3 extends over 13 amino acids. The V gene's germline CDR1 is MNHEY and CDR2 SVGAGI. The CDR3 DNA reads TGTGCCAGCAGTTACGAGCGGGAGGGCGAGCAGTACTTC. Translating gives CASSYEREGEQYF.

The J gene is TRBJ2-1, the V gene TRBV19, with 8 positions matching TRBD2. Germline CDR1 LNHDA, CDR2 SQIVND (reference sequence). The CDR3 is 16 amino acids. With 3 bases clipped from V and 1 base from J, the junction kept 5 bases outside the gene matches. The CDR3 region is CASSITSGGSYNEQFF. The CDR3 DNA reads TGTGCCAGTAGTATCACTAGCGGAGGGTCCTACAATGAGCAGTTCTTC.

This chain joins TRBV5-6 and TRBJ2-7; 11 bases are shared with TRBD2. Germline V gene sequence: CDR1 SGHDT, CDR2 YYEEEE. V shed 3 bases, J shed 2 bases, and the junction held 4 bases outside the gene matches. This CDR3 contains 15 residues. The CDR3, as DNA: TGTGCCAGCAGCTATGGACTAGCGGGTGCCTACGAGCAGTACTTC. It is translated as CASSYGLAGAYEQYF.

This clone was observed a few times. V and J are TRBV9 and TRBJ2-3; 11 positions agree with TRBD2. Germline CDR1 reads SGDLS; CDR2 reads YYNGEE. The CDR3 has 16 amino acids. Unmatched junction bases numbered 10, after V lost 4 bases and J lost 6 bases. The CDR3 loop is CASSTSTSGSPDTQYF. The CDR3, as DNA: TGTGCCAGCAGCACTTCCACTAGCGGGAGCCCCGATACGCAGTATTTT.

The chain is built from TRBV19 and TRBJ2-1, with 7 bases aligning to TRBD2. This CDR3 region has 14 residues. From germline, CDR1 is LNHDA and CDR2 SQIVND (reference sequence). Trimming removed 7 bases from V and 8 bases from J; junction bases left unmatched: 11. This CDR3 reads CASMSGKLGDEQFF. DNA for the CDR3: TGTGCCAGTATGAGCGGGAAGCTAGGGGATGAGCAGTTCTTC. Variable domain in full (rest from reference TRBV19 and TRBJ2-1): DGGITQSPKYLFRKEGQNVTLSCEQNLNHDAMYWYRQDPGQGLRLIYYSQIVNDFQKGDIAEGYSVSREKKESFPLTVTSAQKNPTAFYLCASMSGKLGDEQFFGPGTRLTVL.

The chain carries TRBV30 and TRBJ1-5, with D tentatively TRBD1 (5 bases). The germline V and J ends were trimmed by 1 base and 7 bases, with 14 bases remaining between them. Germline CDR1 and CDR2: GTSNPN and SVGIG (reference sequence). The CDR3 is made up of 14 amino acids. The CDR3 DNA reads TGTGCCTGGAGTGGTCTGTCGGGGGAGCAGCCCCAGCATTTT. It encodes CAWSGLSGEQPQHF. Looking up the rest from reference TRBV30 and TRBJ1-5 gives the full variable domain: SQTIHQWPATLVQPVGSPLSLECTVEGTSNPNLYWYRQAAGRGLQLLFYSVGIGQISSEVPQNLSASRPQDRQFILSSKKLLLSDSGFYLCAWSGLSGEQPQHFGDGTRLSIL.

The rearrangement links TRBV18 to TRBJ2-7; a weak D match, TRBD2 (7 bases). V was clipped by 0 bases and J by 4 bases, with 13 bases between them. This CDR3 is 15 amino acids long. Germline CDR1 reads KGHSH; CDR2 reads LQKENI. This CDR3 is CASSPPTGRAYEQYF. CDR3 DNA: TGTGCCAGCTCACCACCAACAGGGAGGGCATACGAGCAGTACTTC. The entire variable domain, with the rest obtained from reference TRBV18 and TRBJ2-7, is as follows: NAGVMQNPRHLVRRRGQEARLRCSPMKGHSHVYWYRQLPEEGLKFMVYLQKENIIDESGMPKERFSAEFPKEGPSILRIQQVVRGDSAAYFCASSPPTGRAYEQYFGPGTRLTVT.

The rearrangement joins TRBV29-1 to TRBJ1-2; D remains ambiguous. The ends were cut back, 3 bases at V and 1 base at J, with 6 bases in the middle. CDR1 is SQVTM, CDR2 ANQGSEA, per germline. CDR3 length: 12 residues. The CDR3 loop is CSVELGNYGYTF. CDR3 in DNA: TGCAGCGTTGAGTTGGGTAACTATGGCTACACCTTC.

The chain combines TRBV6-5 with TRBJ1-1, with 7 positions matching TRBD1. The ends lost 8 bases at V and 1 base at J; junction bases unmatched: 7. CDR3 length: 14 amino acids. Germline assignment: CDR1 MNHEY and CDR2 SVGAGI. Here the CDR3 DNA reads TGTGCCAGCTTTTCGACAGGGAAGAACACTGAAGCTTTCTTT. Translation: CASFSTGKNTEAFF.

The V gene is TRBV5-4, the J gene TRBJ2-5; D may match TRBD1 or TRBD2 (5 bases each). The germline V and J ends were trimmed by 4 bases and 3 bases, with 16 bases remaining between them. The germline gives CDR1 SGHNT, CDR2 YYREEE (reference sequence). CDR3 size: 15 residues. The CDR3 region has the DNA TGTGCCAGCAGCCAGGACCAGGGAGAGGAAGAGACCCAGTACTTC. Residues: CASSQDQGEEETQYF.

This sequence joins TRBV6-5 and TRBJ2-7; 7 bases are shared with TRBD1. The germline V gene encodes CDR1 MNHEY and CDR2 SVGAGI. The CDR3 sequence is 13 residues long. The trim removed 3 bases at V and 3 bases at J, leaving 2 bases unmatched. The CDR3 here is CASSYRDSYEQYF. The CDR3 nucleotides read TGTGCCAGCAGTTATCGGGACAGCTACGAGCAGTACTTC.

The chain combines TRBV25-1 with TRBJ2-1; 7 positions agree with TRBD1. Germline CDR1 MGHDK, CDR2 SYGVNS. The CDR3 has 16 amino acids. V lost 8 bases to trimming and J lost 3 bases; unmatched junction nucleotides: 13. The CDR3 nucleotides read TGTGCCAGCGCCAACCCCACAGGGGCTTTCTACAATGAGCAGTTCTTC. Residues: CASANPTGAFYNEQFF. Based on the CDR3 plus reference TRBV25-1 and TRBJ2-1, the full variable domain is EADIYQTPRYLVIGTGKKITLECSQTMGHDKMYWYQQDPGMELHLIHYSYGVNSTEKGDLSSESTVSRIRTEHFPLTLESARPSHTSQYLCASANPTGAFYNEQFFGPGTRLTVL.

The V and J genes are TRBV6-6 and TRBJ1-2, with 8 nucleotides matching TRBD1. CDR1 and CDR2 (germline): MNHNY, SVGAGI (reference sequence). The CDR3 is 14 amino acids. V trimming: 4 bases; J trimming: 4 bases; junction bases outside the gene matches: 5. CDR3 residues: CASSSPGGVYGYTF. In DNA form, the CDR3 reads TGTGCCAGCAGTTCGCCAGGGGGCGTCTATGGCTACACCTTC.

This clone was observed once. The chain employs TRBV18 and TRBJ2-5; a possible D gene is TRBD2 (6 bases). The CDR3 is 14 amino acids. V lost 3 bases to trimming and J lost 1 base, with 9 bases between them. The germline CDR1 and CDR2 sequences are KGHSH and LQKENI. The CDR3 loop reads CASSPVGLQETQYF. For the CDR3, the DNA is TGTGCCAGCTCACCCGTGGGACTCCAAGAGACCCAGTACTTC.

This clone was detected only once. The rearrangement links TRBV6-5 to TRBJ2-7; D gene unclear. The CDR3 runs to 12 residues. V was trimmed by 5 bases and J by 3 bases, leaving 8 bases between them. Germline V CDR1 and CDR2: MNHEY, SVGAGI. This CDR3 reads CASSLKIYEQYF. The CDR3 DNA is TGTGCCAGCAGTCTCAAGATCTACGAGCAGTACTTC.

V is TRBV18 and J is TRBJ1-5, with 7 bases aligning to TRBD1. Per germline, CDR1 KGHSH and CDR2 LQKENI. This CDR3 is 14 amino acids long. With 5 bases clipped from V and 5 bases from J, the junction kept 6 bases outside the gene matches. The CDR3 DNA sequence: TGTGCCAGCTCATCACAGGGGATCGATCAGCCCCAGCATTTT. Its translation is CASSSQGIDQPQHF. The full variable domain, its missing parts supplied by reference TRBV18 and TRBJ1-5, is NAGVMQNPRHLVRRRGQEARLRCSPMKGHSHVYWYRQLPEEGLKFMVYLQKENIIDESGMPKERFSAEFPKEGPSILRIQQVVRGDSAAYFCASSSQGIDQPQHFGDGTRLSIL.

The chain joins TRBV21-1 to TRBJ2-7; the tabulated D call, TRBD2, remains unverified against the DNA. TRBV21-1 is designated a pseudogene. The CDR3 is 11 residues long. CDR3 nucleotides: TGTGCCAGCAGCTGCGTCGGCGAGCAGTACTTC. Translating gives CASSCVGEQYF.

This clone was recorded a few times. The chain couples TRBV6-1 to TRBJ2-7, with 9 bases aligning to TRBD2. The CDR3 contains 14 residues. Germline values: CDR1 MNHNS, CDR2 SASEGT. Unmatched junction bases numbered 10, after V lost 10 bases and J lost 3 bases. CDR3 residues: CAIGIAGAHYEQYF. The CDR3 DNA reads as TGTGCCATCGGAATAGCGGGAGCCCACTACGAGCAGTACTTC.

This clone was detected a few times. This chain uses TRBV19 with TRBJ2-7; D unclear. The CDR3 is made up of 13 amino acids. V was clipped by 3 bases and J by 4 bases, with 10 bases between them. Germline lookup yields CDR1 LNHDA and CDR2 SQIVND (reference sequence). The DNA for the CDR3 is TGTGCCAGTAGTATGGGCCTAGGTTACGAGCAGTACTTC. Amino acid sequence: CASSMGLGYEQYF.